These 14 T cell receptor beta chains came from one sample sequenced in a study of control samples from healthy donors and cancer patients. Method: immunoSEQ multiplex PCR; TCRdb's copy keeps in-frame clones and lacks some. This table has 80,000 or so clones, just under 90% appearing once. Sequenced input: blood. The receptors originated from a man aged 50-60 years in good health.

V and J are TRBV18 and TRBJ2-1, with a tentative D call TRBD2 (6 bases). V lost 3 bases to trimming and J lost 0 bases, with 15 bases between them. Germline V gene lookup returns CDR1 KGHSH and CDR2 LQKENI. The CDR3 loop spans 17 amino acids. DNA of the CDR3: TGTGCCAGCTCACCCCGCTTCACCGGGAGCTCCTACAATGAGCAGTTCTTC. Protein sequence: CASSPRFTGSSYNEQFF.

This clone showed up just once. CDR3 sequence reads: CASSPDRETQYF. CDR3 bases: TGTGCCAGCTCACCCGACCGTGAGACCCAGTACTTC. This chain joins TRBV18 and TRBJ2-5; no definite D call. V was pared by 3 bases and J by 5 bases, with 7 bases between. Per the germline V gene, CDR1 is KGHSH and CDR2 is LQKENI. The CDR3 spans 12 residues.

This clone was seen only a few times. The chain links TRBV7-9 to TRBJ2-5, with D perhaps TRBD1 or TRBD2 (5 bases each). The V gene lost 5 bases and the J gene lost 1 base, with 11 bases spanning the gap. CDR1 and CDR2 from the germline V gene are SEHNR and FQNEAQ (reference sequence). The CDR3 is made up of 14 amino acids. The CDR3: CASSNTGTQETQYF. The CDR3 DNA reads as TGTGCCAGCAGCAATACCGGGACCCAAGAGACCCAGTACTTC. Full variable domain (rest looked up from reference TRBV7-9 and TRBJ2-5): DTGVSQNPRHKITKRGQNVTFRCDPISEHNRLYWYRQTLGQGPEFLTYFQNEAQLEKSRLLSDRFSAERPKGSFSTLEIQRTEQGDSAMYLCASSNTGTQETQYFGPGTRLLVL.

The V call is TRBV5-4, the J call TRBJ1-1; 9 bases match TRBD1. V shed 4 bases and J 11 bases; nucleotides not matched to a gene: 6. The CDR3 is made up of 12 amino acids. The germline gives CDR1 SGHNT, CDR2 YYREEE (reference sequence). The CDR3 coding sequence is TGTGCCAGCAGCCCGGACAGGGGCTCCGCTTTCTTT. Translation gives CASSPDRGSAFF.

The chain couples TRBV7-9 to TRBJ1-5, with TRBD1 as a possible D gene (6 bases). Trimming left V 3 bases short and J 6 bases short, with 9 bases between. The CDR3 runs to 13 residues. Germline values: CDR1 SEHNR, CDR2 FQNEAQ (reference sequence). The CDR3 DNA is TGTGCCAGCAGCTTGGGGGGGCCTCAGCCCCAGCATTTT. This codes for CASSLGGPQPQHF. Complete variable domain (other parts from reference TRBV7-9 and TRBJ1-5): DTGVSQNPRHKITKRGQNVTFRCDPISEHNRLYWYRQTLGQGPEFLTYFQNEAQLEKSRLLSDRFSAERPKGSFSTLEIQRTEQGDSAMYLCASSLGGPQPQHFGDGTRLSIL.

The rearrangement links TRBV30 to TRBJ1-3; D unresolved. Germline V CDR1 and CDR2: GTSNPN, SVGIG (reference sequence). CDR3 size: 15 residues. The V end was cut by 3 bases, the J end by 1 base, with 13 bases between. DNA of the CDR3: TGTGCCTGGAGCTGGGGTTTTCGGTCTGGAAACACCATATATTTT. Its translation: CAWSWGFRSGNTIYF.

The rearrangement links TRBV6-1 to TRBJ1-6, with D possibly being TRBD1 (5 bases). CDR1 is MNHNS, CDR2 SASEGT, per germline. V dropped 0 bases and J dropped 2 bases, with 11 bases sitting between them. The CDR3 runs to 17 residues. The CDR3 sequence is CASSEAGGSTYNSPLHF. CDR3 nucleotides: TGTGCCAGCAGTGAAGCGGGGGGGAGCACCTATAATTCACCCCTCCACTTT.

The chain employs TRBV7-9 and TRBJ1-6, with no clear D. Trimming shortened V by 5 bases and J by 6 bases, and 14 bases separated the two germline ends. The CDR3 covers 15 residues. Germline V CDR1 and CDR2: SEHNR, FQNEAQ (reference sequence). The CDR3 nucleotides read TGTGCCAGCAGCCAACCTTCCTTCGGTAATTCACCCCTCCACTTT. The encoded protein is CASSQPSFGNSPLHF.

This chain links TRBV3-1 (or the pseudogene TRBV3-2) with TRBJ2-3; 10 bases align to TRBD2. The CDR3 extends over 16 amino acids. V was pared by 1 base and J by 2 bases, with 3 bases of the junction left unmatched. CDR1 is LGHDT, CDR2 YNNKEL, per germline (reference sequence). CDR3 DNA: TGTGCCAGCAGCCAAGGGCTAGCGGGGGTCACAGATACGCAGTATTTT. Translated: CASSQGLAGVTDTQYF.

CDR3 DNA: TGTGCCAGCTCACCGCAACTGGACAGCTCCTACGAGCAGTACTTC. Amino acid sequence: CASSPQLDSSYEQYF. The genes are TRBV18 and TRBJ2-7, with D possibly matching TRBD1 (6 bases). The CDR3 contains 15 residues. CDR1 is KGHSH and CDR2 is LQKENI in the germline V gene. The V end lost 3 bases, the J end lost 0 bases, and 12 bases lay between the germline ends.

The chain links TRBV5-6 to TRBJ1-1; no firm D call. The CDR3 is 14 amino acids. V lost 0 bases to trimming and J lost 4 bases, with 10 bases between them. CDR1 is SGHDT and CDR2 is YYEEEE in the germline V gene. This CDR3 is CASSLGGWRTEAFF. In DNA, the CDR3 is TGTGCCAGCAGCTTGGGGGGTTGGCGCACTGAAGCTTTCTTT.

This rearrangement joins TRBV5-1 to TRBJ2-5; 9 nucleotides match TRBD2. Germline CDR1 SGHRS, CDR2 YFSETQ. This CDR3 has 14 residues. V lost 0 bases, J lost 8 bases, and 5 bases stayed unmatched. In DNA, the CDR3 is TGCGCCAGCAGCTTGGATGGCGGGGGGGCCACCCAGTACTTC. It codes for CASSLDGGGATQYF.

V and J are TRBV18 and TRBJ2-3; no firm D call. CDR1 and CDR2 from the germline V gene are KGHSH and LQKENI. The CDR3 has 13 residues. V lost 3 bases and J 6 bases, leaving 10 bases between the germline ends. The CDR3 bases are TGTGCCAGCTCACCGCTTGGAGACGATACGCAGTATTTT. It codes for CASSPLGDDTQYF.

The J gene is TRBJ2-1, the V gene TRBV3-1 (or the pseudogene TRBV3-2); no definite D call. This CDR3 contains 13 residues. CDR1 LGHDT and CDR2 YNNKEL come from the germline V gene (reference sequence). V gave up 0 bases and J gave up 12 bases, with 12 bases separating them. CDR3: CASSQDTAVGQFF. CDR3 sequence (DNA): TGTGCCAGCAGCCAAGATACTGCGGTTGGGCAGTTCTTC.